What follows are 9 T cell receptor beta chains derived from one specimen sequenced in a study of T cell changes during pregnancy in multiple sclerosis. Produced via immunoSEQ multiplex PCR; TCRdb's table is partial and in-frame only. Of more than 35,000 clones in the sample, roughly 94% are singletons; the top ten hold approximately 0.81%. Sequencing used CD4+ T cells from peripheral blood mononuclear cells, obtained in the third trimester of pregnancy. All receptors come from a female donor with multiple sclerosis, enrolled in a pregnancy study.

The chain carries TRBV4-3 and TRBJ2-1; D is possibly TRBD1 (6 bases). The CDR3 is 15 residues long. Trimming shortened V by 0 bases and J by 7 bases, and 13 bases separated the two germline ends. Germline V gene data show CDR1 as LGHNA and CDR2 as YSLEER. The CDR3 region is CASSQDRSGANEQFF. The CDR3 bases are TGCGCCAGCAGCCAAGATCGGTCAGGGGCGAATGAGCAGTTCTTC.

The chain employs TRBV27 and TRBJ2-1, with TRBD1 matching over 8 bases. CDR3 length equals 15 residues. Germline V gives CDR1 MNHEY, CDR2 SMNVEV (reference sequence). Unmatched junction bases numbered 5, after V lost 2 bases and J lost 5 bases. The CDR3 DNA reads TGTGCCAGCAGTTTACTGGGACAGGAAAACAATGAGCAGTTCTTC. Its protein is CASSLLGQENNEQFF.

This chain joins TRBV29-1 and TRBJ1-2; D ambiguous. CDR1 is SQVTM and CDR2 is ANQGSEA in the germline V gene. Trimming left V 4 bases short and J 4 bases short, with 10 bases between. This CDR3 is built from 12 residues. DNA for the CDR3: TGCAGCGTTGTGATACAGCTCTATGGCTACACCTTC. Encoded protein: CSVVIQLYGYTF.

The V and J genes are TRBV7-9 and TRBJ1-4, with TRBD1 identical over 11 bases. CDR1 is SEHNR, CDR2 FQNEAQ, per germline (reference sequence). V shed 5 bases and J 4 bases; nucleotides not matched to a gene: 6. This CDR3 spans 16 amino acids. The CDR3 bases are TGTGCCAGCAGCGTCGGGACAGGGGGGAGTAATGAAAAACTGTTTTTT. Translated: CASSVGTGGSNEKLFF.

This chain links TRBV2 with TRBJ1-5; D is possibly TRBD1 (6 bases). V lost 6 bases and J lost 6, with 15 bases in between. Looked up from germline, CDR1 is SNHLY and CDR2 is FYNNEI. CDR3 size: 14 residues. The CDR3 reads CASSTGGGGQPQHF. The DNA for the CDR3 is TGTGCCAGCAGCACCGGGGGGGGCGGTCAGCCCCAGCATTTT.

The chain combines TRBV2 with TRBJ1-2; D gene uncertain. V shed 3 bases and J shed 8 bases, with 13 bases lying between them. Per the germline V gene, CDR1 is SNHLY and CDR2 is FYNNEI. CDR3 size: 13 residues. The CDR3 DNA is TGTGCCAGCAGTGATTCCGGGGAGGAAGGCTACACCTTC. Amino acids: CASSDSGEEGYTF.

The chain employs TRBV19 and TRBJ1-2; 8 bases align to TRBD1. Germline assignment: CDR1 LNHDA and CDR2 SQIVND (reference sequence). The V and J ends lost 8 bases and 3 bases, in that order; junction bases with no gene match: 14. This CDR3 has 16 residues. The CDR3 DNA is TGTGCCAGTCTGGGAGCCCGGGACAGGCTGTACTATGGCTACACCTTC. This sequence encodes CASLGARDRLYYGYTF.

This clone was seen more than once but under ten times. The chain carries TRBV6-4 and TRBJ2-7, with 10 bases lining up with TRBD2. V lost 4 bases to trimming and J lost 2 bases; unmatched junction nucleotides: 5. CDR3 length equals 15 residues. Germline V lookup: CDR1 MRHNA, CDR2 SNTAGT. The CDR3, as DNA: TGTGCCAGCAGTGCTGAACTAGCGGGGCCCTACGAGCAGTACTTC. Its protein product is CASSAELAGPYEQYF.

The J gene is TRBJ2-3, the V gene TRBV11-3; perhaps TRBD2 as D (5 bases). This CDR3 comprises 15 residues. CDR1 and CDR2 from the germline V gene are SGHNT and YENEEA. Between the trimmed V and J ends, which lost 1 base and 0 bases, there was a span of 8 bases. This CDR3 reads CASSLGLSSTDTQYF. For the CDR3, the DNA is TGTGCCAGCAGCTTAGGACTATCTAGCACAGATACGCAGTATTTT.